These T cell receptor beta chains were read from a single sample in a study of T-cell reconstitution after alpha-beta-depleted transplantation in children. TCRdb analysed the PCR reads with MiXCR anew, one entry per CDR3 protein. The table shows hundreds of thousands of distinct CDR3 sequences, with around 25% occurring only once. The sample was PBMCs, taken before TCRalphabeta/CD19-depleted stem cell transplant. The receptor set was obtained from a girl aged 2-10 years with Fanconi anemia, due to receive a stem cell transplant. The CDR3 runs from the conserved cysteine through the conserved F or W. Fields, in order: D gene, V gene, J gene, clone size, CDR3 DNA, CDR3 protein. A D gene is named only where the DNA matches it firmly. The size field is filled for only some rows; it gives once, few, many or a size class.

D: .
V: TRBV15
J: TRBJ2-7
size: many
DNA: TGTGCCACCAGCTCCCACGGCAGCACAAAGTACTTC
CDR3: CATSSHGSTKYF

D: .
V: TRBV30
J: TRBJ2-7
size: .
DNA: TGTGCCTGGAGTGTACGAGGCTACGAGCAGTACTTC
CDR3: CAWSVRGYEQYF

D: .
V: TRBV28
J: TRBJ2-3
size: .
DNA: TGTGCCAGCAGTACTAGTTTGGGGAAGTTTGGGATAACCGACACAGATACGCAGTATTTT
CDR3: CASSTSLGKFGITDTDTQYF

D: .
V: TRBV7-6
J: TRBJ1-2
size: .
DNA: TGTGCCAGCAGCTTACTAGGCCCTGTACAAGTCGCTAACTATGGCTACACCTTC
CDR3: CASSLLGPVQVANYGYTF

D: .
V: TRBV28
J: TRBJ2-3
size: .
DNA: TGTGCCAGCAGTTTCGGGGCCGTGACCGGCGGAATAGATACGCAGTATTTT
CDR3: CASSFGAVTGGIDTQYF

D: .
V: TRBV28
J: TRBJ2-1
size: few
DNA: TGTGCCAGCAGTTTCCCCGGAAGCGGTCGCGAGTTCTTC
CDR3: CASSFPGSGREFF

D: .
V: TRBV7-3
J: TRBJ2-2
size: few
DNA: TGTGCCAGCAGCTTAACCTTCAACACCGGGGAGCTGTTTTTT
CDR3: CASSLTFNTGELFF

D: TRBD2
V: TRBV23-1
J: TRBJ2-7
size: .
DNA: TGCGCCAGCAGTCAAAGACTAGCGGGAGGAGAAAGATGGGGCAATGGGACCCCCTACGAGCAGTACTTC
CDR3: CASSQRLAGGERWGNGTPYEQYF

D: .
V: TRBV12-3/TRBV12-4
J: TRBJ2-3
size: few
DNA: TGTGCCAGCAGTTTATTTCGAAGCACAGATACGCAGTATTTT
CDR3: CASSLFRSTDTQYF

D: .
V: TRBV6-5
J: TRBJ2-1
size: many
DNA: TGTGCCCTAATACCCCCCCAAAATAATGAGCAGTTCTTC
CDR3: CALIPPQNNEQFF

D: .
V: TRBV19
J: TRBJ2-2
size: many
DNA: TGTGCCAGTACCTTGGTAGGGCGCAACACCGGGGAGCTGTTTTTT
CDR3: CASTLVGRNTGELFF

D: .
V: TRBV6-2/TRBV6-3
J: TRBJ1-5
size: .
DNA: TGTGCCAGCAGTTACTCTCCCGATGCTGGCAATCAGCCCCAGCATTTT
CDR3: CASSYSPDAGNQPQHF

D: .
V: TRBV28
J: TRBJ2-3
size: few
DNA: TGTGCCAGCAGTTTACCCCCCAAGCGCACAGATACGCAGTATTTT
CDR3: CASSLPPKRTDTQYF